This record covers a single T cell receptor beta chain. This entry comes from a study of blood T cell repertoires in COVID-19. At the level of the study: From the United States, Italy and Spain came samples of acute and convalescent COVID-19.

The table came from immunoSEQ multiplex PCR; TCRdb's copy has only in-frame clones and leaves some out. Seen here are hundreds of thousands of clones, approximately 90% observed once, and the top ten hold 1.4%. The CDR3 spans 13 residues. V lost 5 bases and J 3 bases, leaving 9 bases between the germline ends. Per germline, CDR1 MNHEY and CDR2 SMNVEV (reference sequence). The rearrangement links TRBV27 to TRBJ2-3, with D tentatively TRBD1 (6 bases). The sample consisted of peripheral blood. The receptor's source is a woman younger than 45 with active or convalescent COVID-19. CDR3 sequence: CASSDRFTDTQYF. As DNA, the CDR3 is TGTGCCAGCAGTGACAGGTTTACAGATACGCAGTATTTT.